The 8 T cell receptor beta chains below come from one sample, sequenced in a study of blood T cell repertoires in COVID-19. The protocol was immunoSEQ multiplex PCR, while the TCRdb copy is restricted to in-frame clones and leaves out a portion. The data show roughly 190,000 clones, more than 85% seen once. The sequenced sample was PBMCs or T cells enriched from blood (not recorded which). Receptor source: a woman in her thirties or forties in a cohort exposed to, infected with or recovered from COVID-19 (not recorded which).

V is TRBV9 and J is TRBJ2-5, with 11 bases identical to TRBD1. V gave up 2 bases and J gave up 7 bases; unmatched junction bases: 4. Germline CDR1 is SGDLS and CDR2 is YYNGEE. There are 14 residues in the CDR3. In DNA form, the CDR3 reads TGTGCCAGCAGCGTGGGACAGGGGGAAGGGACCCAGTACTTC. This codes for CASSVGQGEGTQYF.

This sequence joins TRBV7-2 and TRBJ2-1; 9 bases map to TRBD2. The V gene's germline CDR1 is SGHTA and CDR2 FQGNSA. This CDR3 has 15 amino acids. V shed 5 bases, J shed 6 bases, and the junction held 8 bases outside the gene matches. The CDR3 coding sequence is TGTGCCAGCAGCCCAGACAAGCGGGAGGTCAATGAGCAGTTCTTC. This codes for CASSPDKREVNEQFF.

The chain uses TRBV7-9 and TRBJ2-1, with D hard to call. CDR1 and CDR2 (germline): SEHNR, FQNEAQ (reference sequence). The length of the CDR3 is 10 residues. The V end was cut by 5 bases, the J end by 6 bases, with 2 bases between. The CDR3 region is CASSRNEQFF. The CDR3 nucleotides read TGTGCCAGCAGCCGCAATGAGCAGTTCTTC.

V and J are TRBV5-1 and TRBJ1-2; no firm D call. Germline loops: CDR1 SGHRS, CDR2 YFSETQ. Trimming took off 2 bases at V and 7 bases at J, with 15 bases between the two ends. This CDR3 spans 14 amino acids. CDR3 DNA sequence: TGCGCCAGCAGCTTAAGAAGCCTCGTAAGTGGCTACACCTTC. Translated: CASSLRSLVSGYTF.

The CDR3 sequence: CASSLMMGDAIPFF. The CDR3 nucleotides are TGCGCCAGCAGCCTGATGATGGGAGACGCGATTCCTTTCTTT. This rearrangement joins TRBV4-1 to TRBJ1-1, with D unresolved. Trimming removed 4 bases from V and 12 bases from J, with 21 bases in between. This CDR3 spans 14 amino acids. Germline V CDR1 and CDR2: MGHRA, YSYEKL.

Only a few counts were recorded for this clone. This chain uses TRBV9 with TRBJ2-5; 9 bases are a match to TRBD2. CDR3 length: 15 residues. With V trimmed by 0 bases and J by 4 bases, 4 bases remained unmatched. Per germline, CDR1 SGDLS and CDR2 YYNGEE. CDR3 bases: TGTGCCAGCAGCGTAGATGGGACTAGCACAGAGACCCAGTACTTC. As protein: CASSVDGTSTETQYF. The full variable domain, rest sourced from reference TRBV9 and TRBJ2-5, is DSGVTQTPKHLITATGQRVTLRCSPRSGDLSVYWYQQSLDQGLQFLIQYYNGEERAKGNILERFSAQQFPDLHSELNLSSLELGDSALYFCASSVDGTSTETQYFGPGTRLLVL.

The J gene is TRBJ2-2, the V gene TRBV7-9, with a tentative D call TRBD1 (6 bases). This CDR3 region has 12 residues. Looked up from germline, CDR1 is SEHNR and CDR2 is FQNEAQ (reference sequence). CDR3: CVPVGGTGELFF. CDR3 DNA: TGTGTCCCCGTAGGGGGTACCGGGGAGCTGTTTTTT. Together with reference TRBV7-9 and TRBJ2-2, the CDR3 gives the full variable domain: DTGVSQNPRHKITKRGQNVTFRCDPISEHNRLYWYRQTLGQGPEFLTYFQNEAQLEKSRLLSDRFSAERPKGSFSTLEIQRTEQGDSAMYLCVPVGGTGELFFGEGSRLTVL.

CDR3 amino acids: CASSPGTSGRKYEQYF. CDR3 nucleotide sequence: TGTGCCAGCAGCCCGGGGACTAGCGGGCGGAAGTACGAGCAGTACTTC. V and J are TRBV3-1 (or the pseudogene TRBV3-2) and TRBJ2-7; 12 bases map to TRBD2. The CDR3 is made up of 16 amino acids. CDR1 and CDR2 (germline): LGHDT, YNNKEL (reference sequence). The junction had 8 bases not matched to a gene; V was cut back by 4 bases and J by 4 bases.